This TCR beta chain is from a study of patients and donors after allogeneic stem cell transplantation (dated by TCRdb to the early 2020s). V is pared back by 5 bases and J by 1 base, with 11 bases lying between the germline termini. CDR1 and CDR2, per the germline V gene, are SGHVS and FQNEAQ. The CDR3 sequence holds 14 residues, the cysteine and phenylalanine included. The sequence is cut down to CDR3 DNA, 42 bases in frame from base 1. Library prep was done by RT-PCR. The data were produced on a NextSeq 550. TCRdb passed the public sequencing reads through fastp at Q25 and MiXCR, retaining productive beta sequences. Each record represents a unique CDR3 protein, reported with the most common genes and DNA among its rows. This sample lists 800,000 to 1,000,000 distinct CDR3 sequences; approximately 19% were detected once. 6% of the sample rests with the top ten. This clonotype was detected only a few times. It lacks a known antigen. No base quality values were provided; no much bigger clone lies one nucleotide off.

The source is a human donor who was either an allogeneic HSCT recipient or a stem cell or donor lymphocyte infusion donor (not recorded which). It is not recorded whose cells these are; they may come from a transplant donor. Here the chain combines TRBV7-8 and TRBJ1-1; 6 matching bases give a weak D call of TRBD1. Specimen: blood, either unsorted or a sorted T cell fraction (not recorded which). For the CDR3, the sequence is CASSPRGPNTEAFF. The nucleotide sequence is given as TGTGCCAGCAGCCCCAGGGGCCCGAACACTGAAGCTTTCTTT.